This TCR beta chain was profiled in a study of molecular identifiers for immune sequencing clone quantification. At the level of the study: RNA, taken in replicates from about 20,000 or 100,000 naive CD8 cells, was split five ways, with four sequenced.

Sorted naive CD8 T cells were those defined as CD8+CD4-CCR7+CD45RA+. Trimming removed 0 bases at V and 5 bases at J, with 23 bases between. This CDR3 comprises 19 residues. TCRdb passed the PCR reads through MiXCR, listing each CDR3 protein once. The sample comprises approximately 550,000 distinct CDR3 sequences, about 20% of which are singletons, and around 0.84% rests with the top ten. This clonotype was detected only a few times. The chain couples TRBV12-3 or TRBV12-4 to TRBJ1-5, with D uncertain. The source material was naive CD8+ T cells from blood, with Jurkat cell RNA spiked in. Subset reported: FACS-sorted CD8+CD4-CCR7+CD45RA+ naive T cells. The TCR was taken from a human donor in good health. Some libraries in this study had Jurkat cell RNA spiked in. CDR3: CASSLAFYSRKMEDQPQHF. DNA of the CDR3: TGTGCCAGCAGTTTAGCGTTCTATTCGAGGAAAATGGAGGATCAGCCCCAGCATTTT.